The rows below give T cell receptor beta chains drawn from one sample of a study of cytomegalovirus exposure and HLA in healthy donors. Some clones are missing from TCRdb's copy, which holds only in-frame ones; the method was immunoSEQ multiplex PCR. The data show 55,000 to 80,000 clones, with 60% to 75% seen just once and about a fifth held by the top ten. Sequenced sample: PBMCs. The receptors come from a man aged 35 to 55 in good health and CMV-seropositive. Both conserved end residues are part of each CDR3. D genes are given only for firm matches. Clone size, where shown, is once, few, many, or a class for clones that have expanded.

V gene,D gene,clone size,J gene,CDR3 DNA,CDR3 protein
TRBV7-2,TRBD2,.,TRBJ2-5,TGTGCCAGCAGCTTAAGGAGCGGGGTTTATCAAGAGACCCAGTACTTC,CASSLRSGVYQETQYF
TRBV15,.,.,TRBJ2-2,TGTGCCACCAGTTCTCTCGCCAGAACCGGGGAGCTGTTTTTT,CATSSLARTGELFF
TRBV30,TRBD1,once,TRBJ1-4,TGTGCCTGGGACTCGGGACAGGGTAACGAAAAACTGTTTTTT,CAWDSGQGNEKLFF
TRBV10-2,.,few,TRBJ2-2,TGCGCCAGCAGTGACAGAATCGGGGAGCTGTTTTTT,CASSDRIGELFF
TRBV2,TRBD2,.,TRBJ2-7,TGTGCCAGCAGTGGAAGACTAGCGGGAACCTACGAGCAGTACTTC,CASSGRLAGTYEQYF
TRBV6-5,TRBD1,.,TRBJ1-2,TGTGCCAGCAGTACAGGGGGTGCGGACTATGGCTACACCTTC,CASSTGGADYGYTF
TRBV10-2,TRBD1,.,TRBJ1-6,TGCGCCAGCAGGGTGGACAGGGAAAATTCACCCCTCCACTTT,CASRVDRENSPLHF
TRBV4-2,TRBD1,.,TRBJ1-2,TGTGCCAGCAGCCAGGACAGGAACCAGAACTATGGCTACACCTTC,CASSQDRNQNYGYTF
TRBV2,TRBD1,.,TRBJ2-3,TGTGCCAGCAGTGAGGGACAGGGGGATCGCACAGATACGCAGTATTTT,CASSEGQGDRTDTQYF
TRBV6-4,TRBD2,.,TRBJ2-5,TGTGCCAGCAGTGACTTTATCATGAGGCTAGCGGGGGGCCCGGAGACCCAGTACTTC,CASSDFIMRLAGGPETQYF
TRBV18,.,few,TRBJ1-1,TGTGCCAGCTCACCACTGATAGGGAGATATGGCACTGAAGCTTTCTTT,CASSPLIGRYGTEAFF
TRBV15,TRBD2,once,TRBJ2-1,TGTGCCACCAGCAGAGCTCGGGGGGTTAGGACTGAGCAGTTCTTC,CATSRARGVRTEQFF
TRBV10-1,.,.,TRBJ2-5,TGCGCCAGCAGTGACCAGGGGTCCCCCTCAGAGACCCAGTACTTC,CASSDQGSPSETQYF
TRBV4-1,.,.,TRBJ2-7,TGCGCCAGCAGCCACCGGGACTTGAGCTCCTACGAGCAGTACTTC,CASSHRDLSSYEQYF
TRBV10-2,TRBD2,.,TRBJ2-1,TGCGCCAGCGGCAGGTTAGCGGGGGGGCCTAATGAGCAGTTCTTC,CASGRLAGGPNEQFF
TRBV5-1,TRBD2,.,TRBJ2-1,TGCGCCAGCACCGTTCTAGCGGGGGGGCCGGGTGAGCAGTTCTTC,CASTVLAGGPGEQFF
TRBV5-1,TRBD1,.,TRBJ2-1,TGCGCCAGCACCTCAGGGGGGACAGGCCCCAATGAGCAGTTCTTC,CASTSGGTGPNEQFF
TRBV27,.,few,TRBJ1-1,TGTGCCAGCAGCTATCGGGGGGACACTGAAGCTTTCTTT,CASSYRGDTEAFF
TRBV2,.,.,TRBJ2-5,TGTGCCAGCAGTGAAGCTTCGGTGGGCCGCCGGGAGACCCAGTACTTC,CASSEASVGRRETQYF
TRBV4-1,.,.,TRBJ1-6,TGCGCCAGCAGCCAAGATCCATCCGGCGGGAAACCCCTCCACTTT,CASSQDPSGGKPLHF
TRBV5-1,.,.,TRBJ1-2,TGCGCCAGCAGCCCCCGGGAGCCCGGGGGCTACACCTTC,CASSPREPGGYTF
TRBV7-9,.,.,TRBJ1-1,TGTTCCAGCAGCTTAGACAGAATCGAAGCTTTCTTT,CSSSLDRIEAFF